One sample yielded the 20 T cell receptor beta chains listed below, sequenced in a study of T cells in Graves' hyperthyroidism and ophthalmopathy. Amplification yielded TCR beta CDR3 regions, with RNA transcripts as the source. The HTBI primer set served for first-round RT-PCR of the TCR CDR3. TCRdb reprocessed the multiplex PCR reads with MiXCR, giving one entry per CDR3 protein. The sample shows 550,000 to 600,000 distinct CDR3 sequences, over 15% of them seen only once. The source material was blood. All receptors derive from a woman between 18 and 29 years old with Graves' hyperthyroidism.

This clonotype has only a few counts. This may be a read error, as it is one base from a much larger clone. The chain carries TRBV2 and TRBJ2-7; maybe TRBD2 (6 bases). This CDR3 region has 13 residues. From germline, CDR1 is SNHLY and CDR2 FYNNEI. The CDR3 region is CTSSSGSSYEQYF. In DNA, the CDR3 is TGTACCAGCTCTTCCGGGAGCTCCTACGAGCAGTACTTC.

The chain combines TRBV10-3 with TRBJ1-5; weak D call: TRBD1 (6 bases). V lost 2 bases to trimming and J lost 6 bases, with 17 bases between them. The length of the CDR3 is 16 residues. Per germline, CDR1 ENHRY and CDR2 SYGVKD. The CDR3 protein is CAISETRGIGGQPQHF. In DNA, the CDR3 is TGTGCCATCAGTGAGACGAGGGGCATAGGGGGTCAGCCCCAGCATTTT.

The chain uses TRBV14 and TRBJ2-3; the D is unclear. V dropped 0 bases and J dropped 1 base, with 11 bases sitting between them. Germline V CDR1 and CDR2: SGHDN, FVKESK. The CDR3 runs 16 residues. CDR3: CASSQEQLRGTDTQYF. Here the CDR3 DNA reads TGTGCCAGCAGCCAAGAGCAACTCCGTGGCACAGATACGCAGTATTTT. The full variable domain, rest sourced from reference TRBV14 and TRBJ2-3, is EAGVTQFPSHSVIEKGQTVTLRCDPISGHDNLYWYRRVMGKEIKFLLHFVKESKQDESGMPNNRFLAERTGGTYSTLKVQPAELEDSGVYFCASSQEQLRGTDTQYFGPGTRLTVL.

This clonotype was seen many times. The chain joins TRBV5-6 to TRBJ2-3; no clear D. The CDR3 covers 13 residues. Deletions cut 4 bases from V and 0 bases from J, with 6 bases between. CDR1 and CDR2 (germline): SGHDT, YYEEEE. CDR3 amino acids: CASSAASTDTQYF. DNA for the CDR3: TGTGCCAGCAGCGCCGCTAGCACAGATACGCAGTATTTT. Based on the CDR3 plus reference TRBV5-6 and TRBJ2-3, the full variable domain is DAGVTQSPTHLIKTRGQQVTLRCSPKSGHDTVSWYQQALGQGPQFIFQYYEEEERQRGNFPDRFSGHQFPNYSSELNVNALLLGDSALYLCASSAASTDTQYFGPGTRLTVL.

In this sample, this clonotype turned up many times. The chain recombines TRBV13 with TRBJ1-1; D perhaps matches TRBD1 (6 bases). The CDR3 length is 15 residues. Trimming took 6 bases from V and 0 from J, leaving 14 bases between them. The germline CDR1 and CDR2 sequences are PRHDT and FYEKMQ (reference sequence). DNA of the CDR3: TGTGCCAGCAGGGACCCGGACAGATTGAACACTGAAGCTTTCTTT. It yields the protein CASRDPDRLNTEAFF.

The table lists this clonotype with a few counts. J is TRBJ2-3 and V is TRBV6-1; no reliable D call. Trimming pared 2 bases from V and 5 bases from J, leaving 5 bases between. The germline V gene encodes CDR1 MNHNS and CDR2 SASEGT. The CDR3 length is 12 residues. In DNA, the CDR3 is TGTGCCAGCAGTGAAAACATAGATACGCAGTATTTT. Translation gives CASSENIDTQYF.

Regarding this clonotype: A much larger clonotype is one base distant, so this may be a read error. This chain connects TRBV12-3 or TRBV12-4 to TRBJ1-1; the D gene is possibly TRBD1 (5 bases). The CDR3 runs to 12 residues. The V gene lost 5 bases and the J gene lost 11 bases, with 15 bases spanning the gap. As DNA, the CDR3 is TGTGCCAGCAGTCTCCGATCACAGGAGGCTTTCTTT. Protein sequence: CASSLRSQEAFF.

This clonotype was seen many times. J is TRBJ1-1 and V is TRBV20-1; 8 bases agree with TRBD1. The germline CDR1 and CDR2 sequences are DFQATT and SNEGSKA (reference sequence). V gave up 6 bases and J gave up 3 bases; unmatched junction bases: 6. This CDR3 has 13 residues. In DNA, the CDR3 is TGCAGTGCGCAGACAGGGGTGGACACTGAAGCTTTCTTT. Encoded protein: CSAQTGVDTEAFF.

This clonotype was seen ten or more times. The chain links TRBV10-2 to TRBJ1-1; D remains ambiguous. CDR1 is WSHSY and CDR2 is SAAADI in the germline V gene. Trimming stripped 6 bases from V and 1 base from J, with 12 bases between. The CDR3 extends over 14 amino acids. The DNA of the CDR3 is TGCGCCAGCAGACTCGGGAAGGGGAACACTGAAGCTTTCTTT. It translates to CASRLGKGNTEAFF.

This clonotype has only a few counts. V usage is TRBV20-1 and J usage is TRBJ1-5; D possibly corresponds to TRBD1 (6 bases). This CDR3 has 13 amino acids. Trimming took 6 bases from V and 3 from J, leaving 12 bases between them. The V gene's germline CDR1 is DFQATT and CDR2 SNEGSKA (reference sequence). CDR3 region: CSAEQGYNQPQHF. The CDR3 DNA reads TGCAGTGCAGAACAGGGTTACAATCAGCCCCAGCATTTT.

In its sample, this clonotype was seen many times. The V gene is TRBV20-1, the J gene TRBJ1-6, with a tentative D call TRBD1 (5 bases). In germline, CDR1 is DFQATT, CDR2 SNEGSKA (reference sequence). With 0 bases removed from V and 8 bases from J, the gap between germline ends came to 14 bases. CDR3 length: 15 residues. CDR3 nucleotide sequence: TGCAGTGCTAGAGAAGTGGGGCGGGGGGATTCACCCCTCCACTTT. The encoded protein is CSAREVGRGDSPLHF.

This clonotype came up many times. In DNA form, the CDR3 reads TGTGCCAGCAGTTTCGAGCGGGAGAGAACAGATACGCAGTATTTT. Encoded protein: CASSFERERTDTQYF. V is TRBV12-3 or TRBV12-4 and J is TRBJ2-3; 8 bases are a match to TRBD2. Trimming cost V 3 bases and J 3 bases; bases outside gene matches: 5. The CDR3 is 15 residues long.

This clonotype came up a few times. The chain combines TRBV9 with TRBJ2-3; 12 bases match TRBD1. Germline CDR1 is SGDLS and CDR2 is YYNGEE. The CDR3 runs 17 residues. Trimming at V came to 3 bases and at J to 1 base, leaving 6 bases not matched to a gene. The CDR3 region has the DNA TGTGCCAGCAGCGCGGGACAGGGGGCGCTGGGCACAGATACGCAGTATTTT. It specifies CASSAGQGALGTDTQYF.

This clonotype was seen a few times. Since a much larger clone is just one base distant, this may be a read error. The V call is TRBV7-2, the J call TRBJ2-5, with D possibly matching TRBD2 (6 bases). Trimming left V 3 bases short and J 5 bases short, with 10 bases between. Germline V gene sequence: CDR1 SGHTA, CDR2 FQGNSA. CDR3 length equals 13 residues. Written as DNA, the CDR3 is TGTGCCAGCAGCTTCGGGGGTTCGGAGACCCAGTACTTC. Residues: CASSFGGSETQYF. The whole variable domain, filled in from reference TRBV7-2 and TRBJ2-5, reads GAGVSQSPSNKVTEKGKDVELRCDPISGHTALYWYRQSLGQGLEFLIYFQGNSAPDKSGLPSDRFSAERTGGSVSTLTIQRTQQEDSAVYLCASSFGGSETQYFGPGTRLLVL.

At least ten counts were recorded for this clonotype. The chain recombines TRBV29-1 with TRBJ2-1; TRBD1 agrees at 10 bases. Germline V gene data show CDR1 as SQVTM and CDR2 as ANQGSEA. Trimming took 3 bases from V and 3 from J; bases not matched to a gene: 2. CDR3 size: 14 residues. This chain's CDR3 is CSVETGGSYNEQFF. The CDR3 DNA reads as TGCAGCGTTGAGACAGGGGGCAGCTACAATGAGCAGTTCTTC.

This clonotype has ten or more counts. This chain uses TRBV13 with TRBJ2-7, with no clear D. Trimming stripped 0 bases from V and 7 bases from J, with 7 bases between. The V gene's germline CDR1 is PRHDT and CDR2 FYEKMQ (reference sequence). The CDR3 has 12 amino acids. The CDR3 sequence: CASSLGRLEQYF. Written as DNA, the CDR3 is TGTGCCAGCAGCTTAGGTCGGCTTGAGCAGTACTTC.

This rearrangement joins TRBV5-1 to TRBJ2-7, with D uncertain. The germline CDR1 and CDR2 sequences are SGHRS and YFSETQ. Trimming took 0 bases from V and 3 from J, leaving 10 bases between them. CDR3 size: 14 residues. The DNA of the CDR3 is TGCGCCAGCAGCTTGGAGCAGTGTTTCTACGAGCAGTACTTC. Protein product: CASSLEQCFYEQYF.

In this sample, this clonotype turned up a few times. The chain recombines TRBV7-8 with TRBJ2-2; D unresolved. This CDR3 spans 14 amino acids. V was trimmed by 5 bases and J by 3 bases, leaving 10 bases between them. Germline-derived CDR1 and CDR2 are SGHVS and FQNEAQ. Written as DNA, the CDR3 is TGTGCCAGCAGCCGCGGACCCCACACCGGGGAGCTGTTTTTT. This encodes CASSRGPHTGELFF.

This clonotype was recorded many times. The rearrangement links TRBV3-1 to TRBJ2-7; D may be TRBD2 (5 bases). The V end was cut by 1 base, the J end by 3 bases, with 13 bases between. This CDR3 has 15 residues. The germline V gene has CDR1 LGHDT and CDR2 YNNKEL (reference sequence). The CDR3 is CASSQVYGRGYEQYF. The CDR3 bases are TGTGCCAGCAGCCAAGTGTATGGGAGAGGCTACGAGCAGTACTTC.

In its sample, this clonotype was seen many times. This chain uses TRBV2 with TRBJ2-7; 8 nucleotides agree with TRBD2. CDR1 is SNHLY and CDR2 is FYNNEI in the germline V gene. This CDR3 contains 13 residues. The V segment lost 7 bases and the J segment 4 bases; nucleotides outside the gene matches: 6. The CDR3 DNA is TGTGCCAGCACGTTAGCGGGAATATACGAGCAGTACTTC. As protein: CASTLAGIYEQYF.